These 15 T cell receptor beta chains originate from one sample sequenced in a study of blood T cell repertoires in COVID-19. Only in-frame clones appear in the TCRdb table, and some are missing; sequencing was by immunoSEQ multiplex PCR. The sample has a few hundred thousand clones; approximately 89% are singletons. Sequenced input: PBMCs or T cells enriched from blood (not recorded which). The receptor source for this set is a man under 40 who had recovered from COVID-19.

V and J are TRBV5-1 and TRBJ1-1; TRBD1 matches at 12 bases. Trimming removed 4 bases from V and 3 bases from J; junction bases left unmatched: 7. The CDR3 runs to 16 residues. In germline, CDR1 is SGHRS, CDR2 YFSETQ. CDR3 amino acids: CASSLIGTGGYTEAFF. The CDR3 DNA reads TGCGCCAGCAGCCTAATCGGGACAGGGGGCTACACTGAAGCTTTCTTT.

The chain combines TRBV6-4 with TRBJ2-3; TRBD1 matches 7 bases. V lost 5 bases and J lost 3; bases outside the gene matches: 5. Germline-derived CDR1 and CDR2 are MRHNA and SNTAGT. The CDR3 runs to 14 residues. CDR3: CASSIGGATDTQYF. The DNA for the CDR3 is TGTGCCAGCAGTATAGGGGGCGCAACAGATACGCAGTATTTT.

V and J are TRBV6-4 and TRBJ2-1; a possible D gene is TRBD1 (6 bases). The germline V gene has CDR1 MRHNA and CDR2 SNTAGT. The V end lost 4 bases, the J end lost 5 bases, and 15 bases lay between the germline ends. The CDR3 length is 15 residues. CDR3 amino acids: CASSVTSGTNNEQFF. CDR3 coding DNA: TGTGCCAGCAGTGTCACCTCCGGGACAAACAATGAGCAGTTCTTC.

The chain is built from TRBV5-1 and TRBJ2-5, with 7 bases matching TRBD2. V shed 6 bases and J 4 bases; nucleotides not matched to a gene: 9. This CDR3 has 14 amino acids. Germline values: CDR1 SGHRS, CDR2 YFSETQ. The CDR3 protein is CASTDGGRGETQYF. The CDR3 region has the DNA TGCGCCAGCACGGACGGGGGGAGAGGAGAGACCCAGTACTTC.

This chain uses TRBV6-5 with TRBJ2-1; maybe TRBD2 (5 bases). CDR3 length equals 14 residues. Germline CDR1 is MNHEY and CDR2 is SVGAGI. V lost 0 bases and J 7 bases, leaving 10 bases between the germline ends. As DNA, the CDR3 is TGTGCCAGCAGTTACTCGAGGGCCAGGAATGAGCAGTTCTTC. Protein product: CASSYSRARNEQFF.

The chain couples TRBV2 to TRBJ1-1; no clear D. The CDR3 spans 14 residues. V dropped 7 bases and J dropped 4 bases, with 16 bases sitting between them. From germline, CDR1 is SNHLY and CDR2 FYNNEI. CDR3 amino acids: CASNGERLSTEAFF. The CDR3 bases are TGTGCCAGCAACGGAGAACGGCTGAGCACTGAAGCTTTCTTT.

This chain connects TRBV7-9 to TRBJ2-5; 7 bases fit TRBD1. Germline-derived CDR1 and CDR2 are SEHNR and FQNEAQ (reference sequence). The CDR3 runs 14 residues. J gave up 1 base and V 5 bases, and 4 bases lay outside the gene matches. The CDR3 bases are TGTGCCAGCAGCCGGGGACAGACCCAAGAGACCCAGTACTTC. It yields the protein CASSRGQTQETQYF.

The J gene is TRBJ2-7, the V gene TRBV6-4, with 12 bases identical to TRBD2. V lost 0 bases and J lost 6; bases outside the gene matches: 9. Germline CDR1 and CDR2: MRHNA and SNTAGT. This CDR3 is 17 amino acids long. CDR3 protein: CASSDSMTLAGGREQYF. The CDR3 DNA sequence: TGTGCCAGCAGTGACTCGATGACTCTAGCGGGGGGGCGCGAGCAGTACTTC.

Turning to this clone: The sample carries other DNA sequences with the same CDR3. This chain links TRBV19 with TRBJ2-7; D is perhaps TRBD1 (5 bases). Trimming pared 3 bases from V and 4 bases from J, leaving 13 bases between. Germline V CDR1 and CDR2: LNHDA, SQIVND (reference sequence). The CDR3 length is 14 residues. The CDR3 region is CASSMGQGPYEQYF. The DNA for the CDR3 is TGTGCCAGTAGTATGGGTCAGGGTCCATACGAGCAGTACTTC.

V and J are TRBV14 and TRBJ2-7; possible D gene TRBD2, 5 bases. V was trimmed by 1 base and J by 2 bases, leaving 12 bases between them. Germline lookup yields CDR1 SGHDN and CDR2 FVKESK. The CDR3 contains 15 residues. The CDR3 loop reads CASSQGRGSTYEQYF. Written as DNA, the CDR3 is TGTGCCAGCAGCCAAGGCCGGGGATCCACCTACGAGCAGTACTTC.

This sequence joins TRBV4-1 and TRBJ2-2; 8 positions match TRBD2. Germline values: CDR1 MGHRA, CDR2 YSYEKL. V was pared by 0 bases and J by 4 bases, with 4 bases of the junction left unmatched. The CDR3 has 16 amino acids. This CDR3 reads CASSQEAGAGTGELFF. Written as DNA, the CDR3 is TGCGCCAGCAGCCAAGAAGCGGGGGCGGGCACCGGGGAGCTGTTTTTT.

The chain links TRBV24-1 to TRBJ1-2, with D possibly TRBD1 on 5 matching bases. V gave up 4 bases and J gave up 8 bases, with 10 bases separating them. This CDR3 spans 12 amino acids. Germline V gene lookup returns CDR1 KGHDR and CDR2 SFDVKD. The CDR3, as DNA: TGTGCCACCAGTGACGTATCAGGGGGCTACACCTTC. Residues: CATSDVSGGYTF.

The V gene is TRBV15, the J gene TRBJ2-1; 11 positions agree with TRBD2. The V and J ends lost 8 bases and 0 bases, in that order; junction bases with no gene match: 15. CDR1 is LNHNV and CDR2 is YYDKDF in the germline V gene (reference sequence). There are 19 residues in the CDR3. This chain's CDR3 is CATSGLAGGTMSSYNEQFF. In DNA, the CDR3 is TGTGCCACCTCGGGGCTAGCGGGAGGCACTATGAGCTCCTACAATGAGCAGTTCTTC.

This chain uses TRBV5-4 with TRBJ1-4; D is unclear. Trimming removed 0 bases from V and 4 bases from J, with 7 bases in between. The length of the CDR3 is 14 residues. The V gene's germline CDR1 is SGHNT and CDR2 YYREEE (reference sequence). The DNA of the CDR3 is TGTGCCAGCAGCTTGGGCAGGATTAATGAAAAACTGTTTTTT. Protein product: CASSLGRINEKLFF.

The genes are TRBV2 and TRBJ1-1; D call uncertain. The V gene's germline CDR1 is SNHLY and CDR2 FYNNEI. The CDR3 is 13 residues long. V was cut by 5 bases and J by 5 bases, with 12 bases left in between. The CDR3 bases are TGTGCCAGCAGTCCAAGGGAGGGAACTGAAGCTTTCTTT. It specifies CASSPREGTEAFF. The full variable domain, with the rest looked up from reference TRBV2 and TRBJ1-1, is EPEVTQTPSHQVTQMGQEVILRCVPISNHLYFYWYRQILGQKVEFLVSFYNNEISEKSEIFDDQFSVERPDGSNFTLKIRSTKLEDSAMYFCASSPREGTEAFFGQGTRLTVV.